The 2 T cell receptor beta chains reported below all come from one sample, sequenced in a study of blood T cell repertoires in COVID-19. Data came from immunoSEQ multiplex PCR; TCRdb stores just in-frame clones and leaves some out. The data contain some 220,000 clones, 80% to 90% of them singletons. Input material: PBMCs or T cells enriched from blood (not recorded which). The receptors were sampled from a woman under 30 in a cohort exposed to, infected with or recovered from COVID-19 (not recorded which).

This rearrangement joins TRBV27 to TRBJ1-2; 8 nucleotides line up with TRBD1. Germline V gene lookup returns CDR1 MNHEY and CDR2 SMNVEV (reference sequence). The CDR3 runs 14 residues. V shed 5 bases and J 4 bases; nucleotides not matched to a gene: 6. CDR3 coding DNA: TGTGCCAGCAGTACCGGACAGGGAGGCTATGGCTACACCTTC. Residues: CASSTGQGGYGYTF.

The chain combines TRBV5-1 with TRBJ2-1; 13 bases line up with TRBD2. Germline CDR1 and CDR2: SGHRS and YFSETQ. V was pared by 2 bases and J by 7 bases, with 6 bases of the junction left unmatched. The CDR3 consists of 16 residues. In nucleotides, the CDR3 is TGCGCCAGCAGCTTTCGGTGGACTAGCGGGAGTAATGAGCAGTTCTTC. Protein: CASSFRWTSGSNEQFF.